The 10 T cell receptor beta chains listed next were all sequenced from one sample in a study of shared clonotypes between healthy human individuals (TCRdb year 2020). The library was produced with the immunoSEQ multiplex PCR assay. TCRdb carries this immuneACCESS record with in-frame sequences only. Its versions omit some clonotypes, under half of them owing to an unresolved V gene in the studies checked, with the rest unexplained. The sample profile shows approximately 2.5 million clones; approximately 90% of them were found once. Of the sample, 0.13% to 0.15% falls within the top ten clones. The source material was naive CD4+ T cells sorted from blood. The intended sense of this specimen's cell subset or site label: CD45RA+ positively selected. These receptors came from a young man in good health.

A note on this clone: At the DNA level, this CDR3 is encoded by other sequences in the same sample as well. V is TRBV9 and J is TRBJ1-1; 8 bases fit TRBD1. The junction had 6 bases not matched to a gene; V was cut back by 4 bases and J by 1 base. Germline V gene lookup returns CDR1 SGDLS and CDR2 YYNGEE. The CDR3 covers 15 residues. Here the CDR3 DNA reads TGTGCCAGCAGCCCCCGGACAGGGACGAACACTGAAGCTTTCTTT. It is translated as CASSPRTGTNTEAFF.

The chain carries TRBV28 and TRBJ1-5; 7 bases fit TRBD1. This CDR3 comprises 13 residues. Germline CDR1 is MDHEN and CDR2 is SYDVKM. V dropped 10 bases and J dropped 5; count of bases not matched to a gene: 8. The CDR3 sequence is CAITTGRHQPQHF. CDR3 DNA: TGTGCCATTACGACAGGGCGCCATCAGCCCCAGCATTTT. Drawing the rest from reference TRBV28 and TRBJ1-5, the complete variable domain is DVKVTQSSRYLVKRTGEKVFLECVQDMDHENMFWYRQDPGLGLRLIYFSYDVKMKEKGDIPEGYSVSREKKERFSLILESASTNQTSMYLCAITTGRHQPQHFGDGTRLSIL.

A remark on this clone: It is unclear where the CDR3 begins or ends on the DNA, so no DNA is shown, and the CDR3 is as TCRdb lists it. The CDR3 reads CASSSGLAGLKSYNEQFF. The J gene is TRBJ2-1, the V gene TRBV19; the listed D gene, TRBD2, was not tested against the DNA. Looked up from germline, CDR1 is LNHDA and CDR2 is SQIVND (reference sequence). Including both end residues, the CDR3 is 18 amino acids long.

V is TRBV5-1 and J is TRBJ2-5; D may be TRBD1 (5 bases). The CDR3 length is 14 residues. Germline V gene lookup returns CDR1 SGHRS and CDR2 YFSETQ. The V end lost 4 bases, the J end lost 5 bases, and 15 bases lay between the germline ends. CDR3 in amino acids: CASSPDTNGETQYF. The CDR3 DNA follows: TGCGCCAGCAGCCCGGACACGAACGGGGAGACCCAGTACTTC.

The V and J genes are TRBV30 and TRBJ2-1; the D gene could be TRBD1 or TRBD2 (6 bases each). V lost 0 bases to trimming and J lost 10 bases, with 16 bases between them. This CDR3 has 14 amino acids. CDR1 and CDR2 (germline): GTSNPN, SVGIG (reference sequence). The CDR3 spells CAWSVRGRTAEQFF. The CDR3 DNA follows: TGTGCCTGGAGTGTAAGGGGGAGGACAGCGGAGCAGTTCTTC. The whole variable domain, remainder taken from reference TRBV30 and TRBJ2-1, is SQTIHQWPATLVQPVGSPLSLECTVEGTSNPNLYWYRQAAGRGLQLLFYSVGIGQISSEVPQNLSASRPQDRQFILSSKKLLLSDSGFYLCAWSVRGRTAEQFFGPGTRLTVL.

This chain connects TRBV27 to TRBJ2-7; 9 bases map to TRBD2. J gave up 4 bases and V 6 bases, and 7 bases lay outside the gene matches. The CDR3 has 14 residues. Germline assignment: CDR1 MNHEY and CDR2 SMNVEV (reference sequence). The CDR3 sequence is CASRLAGLPYEQYF. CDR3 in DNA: TGTGCCAGCAGGCTAGCGGGACTTCCTTACGAGCAGTACTTC.

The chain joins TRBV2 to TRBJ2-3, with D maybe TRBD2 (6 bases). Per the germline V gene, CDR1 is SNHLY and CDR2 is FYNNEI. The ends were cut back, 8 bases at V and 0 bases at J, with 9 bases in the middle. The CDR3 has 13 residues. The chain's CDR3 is CASGRESTDTQYF. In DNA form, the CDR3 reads TGTGCCAGCGGACGGGAGAGCACAGATACGCAGTATTTT.

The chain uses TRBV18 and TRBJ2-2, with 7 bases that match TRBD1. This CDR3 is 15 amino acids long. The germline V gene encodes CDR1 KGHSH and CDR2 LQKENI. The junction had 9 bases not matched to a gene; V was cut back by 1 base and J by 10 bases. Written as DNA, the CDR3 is TGTGCCAGCTCACCACAACAGCCCGGGACAGAGGAGCTGTTTTTT. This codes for CASSPQQPGTEELFF.

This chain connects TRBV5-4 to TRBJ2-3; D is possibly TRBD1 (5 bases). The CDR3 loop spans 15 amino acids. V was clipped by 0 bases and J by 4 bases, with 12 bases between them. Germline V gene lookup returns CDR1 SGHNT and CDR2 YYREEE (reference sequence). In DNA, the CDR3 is TGTGCCAGCAGCTTGGTGGGTCCCAGGGCAGATACGCAGTATTTT. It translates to CASSLVGPRADTQYF. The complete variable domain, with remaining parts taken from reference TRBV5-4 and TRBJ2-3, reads ETGVTQSPTHLIKTRGQQVTLRCSSQSGHNTVSWYQQALGQGPQFIFQYYREEENGRGNFPPRFSGLQFPNYSSELNVNALELDDSALYLCASSLVGPRADTQYFGPGTRLTVL.

CDR3 amino acids: CASSPGTIETQYF. In DNA, the CDR3 is TGTGCCAGCTCACCCGGGACTATCGAGACCCAGTACTTC. The chain links TRBV18 to TRBJ2-5; 7 nucleotides line up with TRBD2. The CDR3 spans 13 residues. The germline V gene encodes CDR1 KGHSH and CDR2 LQKENI. Trimming cost V 3 bases and J 5 bases; bases outside gene matches: 3.